This record concerns one T cell receptor (beta chain) sequence. Its antigen is currently not known. No clone much larger than this one lies a single base away; base qualities are absent. The data were taken from a study of blood T cell repertoires in COVID-19 (dated by TCRdb to 2018 to 2021). For the wider study: Samples covering the acute and convalescent phases of COVID-19 were provided by collaborators in the United States, Italy and Spain. The sample metadata nearly always contained a de-identified subject ID, COVID-19 status, age in years and sex. Where available, HLA class I and class II types were taken from metadata supplied by the sample provider and were not determined by assay-based typing. Samples came from the ongoing ImmuneRACE study (first 160 participants) plus 1,254 subjects from 6 global collaborators. The repertoires were made available in a free public database intended to serve as a resource for research on the immune response to SARS-CoV-2. The prospective study material was composed of cDNA or gDNA derived from T cells, B-cell-depleted T cells, or PBMCs. Deeply sampled blood TCRbeta repertoires from subjects exposed to, actively infected with, or recovered from COVID-19 were included in the dataset.

V is reduced by 2 bases and J by 4 bases, leaving a spacing of 15 bases between them. Via the germline V gene, CDR1 is MGHRA and CDR2 YSYEKL. Spanning cysteine to phenylalanine, the CDR3 consists of 16 amino acids. Only CDR3 DNA is held: 48 bases, read in frame from base 1. TCRbeta CDR3 regions were amplified from genomic DNA by means of the immunoSEQ Assay, a bias-controlled multiplex PCR. The original methods were these. The number of nucleated cells in each sample was estimated from the amplification of reference gene primers within the assay. Sequence reads were collapsed and filtered to measure the absolute abundance of every unique TCRbeta CDR3 rearrangement. For each sample, productive Simpson clonality was calculated by taking the square root of Simpson's diversity index across productive rearrangements. Entries here come from immuneACCESS through TCRdb and include only in-frame sequences with V and J called. Some clones fail to appear in such tables; in the studies checked, an unresolved V gene covers under half of the shortfall, and the cause of the remainder is unknown. V, J and clone size reflect that table, while D and trimming were determined from the DNA. Counted in this sample were around 81,000 clones; around nine tenths of them appeared once. The leading ten clones occupy about 1.9% of the sample.

Study-wide findings and limitations: Clinical and demographic metadata were provided uncurated, with the amount varying by source and participant.

Whole blood was collected in K2EDTA tubes by collaborating institutions according to the institutions' own protocols. For TCRbeta analysis, collaborator samples were shipped as frozen whole blood, as isolated PBMCs, or as DNA extracted from either sample type. This TCR was recovered from a woman aged 60-70 years with acute or convalescent COVID-19. The sequencing sample was made of peripheral blood. Here the chain combines TRBV4-1 and TRBJ1-3; possibly the D gene is TRBD1, per 6 matching bases. The nucleotides read TGCGCCAGCAGCCAATTGTGGGGGCAGGGCGGAAACACCATATATTTT. It encodes CASSQLWGQGGNTIYF.